These 21 T cell receptor beta chains came from one sample sequenced in a study of T cell responses to AZD1222 COVID-19 vaccine. Repertoires were generated with immunoSEQ multiplex PCR, while TCRdb's copy carries only in-frame clones and drops some. Here the sample spans roughly 89,000 clones, 85% to 90% being singletons. Sequenced here: peripheral blood, sampled on day 0 of MenACWY control vaccination. All receptors derive from an adult in good health.

This sequence joins TRBV11-2 and TRBJ1-1; tentatively, D is TRBD1 (6 bases). Germline values: CDR1 SGHAT, CDR2 FQNNGV. The CDR3 runs 15 residues. V lost 1 base and J lost 4, with 13 bases in between. The CDR3 DNA reads TGTGCCAGCAGCTTAGTTGCCAGGGGAGGCACTGAAGCTTTCTTT. Its protein is CASSLVARGGTEAFF.

CDR3 residues: CAWSRQWGTGELFF. The CDR3, as DNA: TGTGCCTGGAGTCGACAGTGGGGCACCGGGGAGCTGTTTTTT. The chain couples TRBV30 to TRBJ2-2, with a weak D call TRBD1 (5 bases). V gave up 2 bases and J gave up 4 bases, with 11 bases separating them. CDR1 GTSNPN and CDR2 SVGIG come from the germline V gene (reference sequence). The CDR3 has 14 amino acids.

V is TRBV30 and J is TRBJ2-7; D is ambiguous. The CDR3 is 11 amino acids. From germline, CDR1 is GTSNPN and CDR2 SVGIG (reference sequence). Trimming left V 4 bases short and J 0 bases short, with 4 bases between. CDR3 sequence reads: CAWIASYEQYF. The DNA for the CDR3 is TGTGCCTGGATCGCCTCCTACGAGCAGTACTTC.

This chain joins TRBV3-1 (or the pseudogene TRBV3-2) and TRBJ1-2; 9 nucleotides agree with TRBD1. Germline V gene sequence: CDR1 LGHDT, CDR2 YNNKEL (reference sequence). V trimming: 2 bases; J trimming: 6 bases; junction bases outside the gene matches: 1. The CDR3 has 13 residues. CDR3 sequence reads: CASSQTGGDGYTF. The CDR3 region has the DNA TGTGCCAGCAGCCAAACAGGGGGCGATGGCTACACCTTC.

The rearrangement uses TRBV28 and TRBJ1-5; no definite D call. V lost 1 base, J lost 3 bases, and 7 bases lay in between. This CDR3 region has 14 residues. From germline, CDR1 is MDHEN and CDR2 SYDVKM. As DNA, the CDR3 is TGTGCCAGCAGTTTATTCAGTCTCAATCAGCCCCAGCATTTT. This encodes CASSLFSLNQPQHF. Looking up the rest from reference TRBV28 and TRBJ1-5 gives the full variable domain: DVKVTQSSRYLVKRTGEKVFLECVQDMDHENMFWYRQDPGLGLRLIYFSYDVKMKEKGDIPEGYSVSREKKERFSLILESASTNQTSMYLCASSLFSLNQPQHFGDGTRLSIL.

This clone occurred a few times. CDR3: CASSPGQGATNEKLFF. CDR3 nucleotides: TGCGCCAGCAGTCCGGGACAGGGGGCGACTAATGAAAAACTGTTTTTT. The chain recombines TRBV10-1 with TRBJ1-4; 12 nucleotides match TRBD1. The germline V gene encodes CDR1 WNHNN and CDR2 SYGVQD (reference sequence). J was trimmed by 2 bases and V by 5 bases; bases with no gene match: 3. The CDR3 extends over 16 amino acids.

The rearrangement joins TRBV27 to TRBJ2-7; 9 nucleotides match TRBD1. Germline CDR1 is MNHEY and CDR2 is SMNVEV (reference sequence). This CDR3 is built from 14 residues. V dropped 4 bases and J dropped 5; count of bases not matched to a gene: 6. In DNA form, the CDR3 reads TGTGCCAGCAGTTACACGGGACAGGGCAACGAGCAGTACTTC. This encodes CASSYTGQGNEQYF.

This chain connects TRBV6-4 to TRBJ2-5; TRBD2 matches 11 bases. This CDR3 comprises 15 residues. V lost 8 bases and J lost 6; bases outside the gene matches: 11. Per germline, CDR1 MRHNA and CDR2 SNTAGT. CDR3 region: CASPNSGRARKTQYF. CDR3 sequence (DNA): TGTGCCAGCCCTAATAGCGGGAGGGCCAGGAAGACCCAGTACTTC.

This clone turned up a few times. The V gene is TRBV18, the J gene TRBJ1-1, with D hard to call. Trimming pared 0 bases from V and 1 base from J, leaving 3 bases between. The CDR3 covers 13 residues. Germline values: CDR1 KGHSH, CDR2 LQKENI. The CDR3 DNA sequence: TGTGCCAGCTCACCACCCGGGAACACTGAAGCTTTCTTT. It translates to CASSPPGNTEAFF.

The chain joins TRBV28 to TRBJ1-4, with D hard to call. Trimming left V 6 bases short and J 3 bases short, with 14 bases between. The CDR3 runs 15 residues. Germline values: CDR1 MDHEN, CDR2 SYDVKM. The CDR3: CASSVPGGSNEKLFF. The DNA for the CDR3 is TGTGCCAGCAGCGTCCCGGGAGGTTCTAATGAAAAACTGTTTTTT.

The V and J genes are TRBV19 and TRBJ2-1, with TRBD2 matching 12 bases. Germline CDR1 and CDR2: LNHDA and SQIVND (reference sequence). CDR3 length: 17 amino acids. The V and J ends lost 1 base and 4 bases, in that order; junction bases with no gene match: 5. Here the CDR3 reads CASSIVTSGSMYNEQFF. The DNA for the CDR3 is TGTGCCAGTAGTATAGTGACTAGCGGGAGTATGTACAATGAGCAGTTCTTC.

The chain is built from TRBV5-6 and TRBJ1-5; 9 bases are a match to TRBD1. This CDR3 has 14 residues. Looked up from germline, CDR1 is SGHDT and CDR2 is YYEEEE. V gave up 6 bases and J gave up 6 bases; unmatched junction bases: 7. The CDR3 bases are TGTGCCAGCACCCAGGGGACAGGGCCTCAGCCCCAGCATTTT. This translates into CASTQGTGPQPQHF.

The V gene is TRBV6-5, the J gene TRBJ1-2, with a possible D match to TRBD1 (5 bases). CDR3 size: 15 residues. The V end lost 1 base, the J end lost 2 bases, and 11 bases lay between the germline ends. The germline CDR1 and CDR2 sequences are MNHEY and SVGAGI. Here the CDR3 DNA reads TGTGCCAGCAGTTACTGGGACCGTCAAAACTATGGCTACACCTTC. Its translation is CASSYWDRQNYGYTF.

This rearrangement joins TRBV7-9 to TRBJ2-7; D is perhaps TRBD1 or TRBD2 (5 bases each). Trimming removed 5 bases from V and 1 base from J, with 15 bases in between. The germline CDR1 and CDR2 sequences are SEHNR and FQNEAQ (reference sequence). The CDR3 loop spans 15 amino acids. CDR3 bases: TGTGCCAGCAGCGGCCCCGGGACCGATTCCTACGAGCAGTACTTC. Its translation is CASSGPGTDSYEQYF.

This rearrangement joins TRBV7-2 to TRBJ1-2; D is unresolved. This CDR3 spans 13 amino acids. The germline V gene encodes CDR1 SGHTA and CDR2 FQGNSA. Trimming cost V 3 bases and J 3 bases, with 8 bases left between them. DNA for the CDR3: TGTGCCAGCAGCTTTTCAAGGGACTATGGCTACACCTTC. This sequence encodes CASSFSRDYGYTF.

The J gene is TRBJ1-1, the V gene TRBV7-9; D unresolved. CDR1 SEHNR and CDR2 FQNEAQ come from the germline V gene (reference sequence). CDR3 size: 14 residues. With 1 base removed from V and 6 bases from J, the gap between germline ends came to 12 bases. The CDR3 loop is CASSLEAGDSEAFF. The DNA for the CDR3 is TGTGCCAGCAGCTTAGAAGCCGGGGATTCTGAAGCTTTCTTT.

The genes are TRBV24-1 and TRBJ2-1; 7 bases map to TRBD1. CDR1 is KGHDR, CDR2 SFDVKD, per germline. Unmatched junction bases numbered 10, after V lost 6 bases and J lost 0 bases. The length of the CDR3 is 17 residues. The CDR3: CATSRGWTGRSYNEQFF. CDR3 DNA: TGTGCCACCAGTAGGGGATGGACAGGCCGCTCCTACAATGAGCAGTTCTTC.

The V and J genes are TRBV25-1 and TRBJ2-7; D gene uncertain. V lost 5 bases and J lost 5, with 16 bases in between. The CDR3 has 14 residues. The germline CDR1 and CDR2 sequences are MGHDK and SYGVNS. This CDR3 is CASSRVAGGDEQYF. Here the CDR3 DNA reads TGTGCCAGCAGTCGAGTAGCCGGCGGCGACGAGCAGTACTTC.

This clone was recorded a few times. This chain uses TRBV29-1 with TRBJ1-1, with 7 bases aligning to TRBD1. CDR1 is SQVTM, CDR2 ANQGSEA, per germline. The CDR3 extends over 13 amino acids. V was pared by 4 bases and J by 4 bases, with 6 bases of the junction left unmatched. The CDR3 DNA follows: TGCAGCGTTGGACAGGGTCCGGGCACTGAAGCTTTCTTT. This translates into CSVGQGPGTEAFF.

The chain recombines TRBV7-2 with TRBJ2-1; 14 nucleotides align to TRBD2. CDR3 length equals 16 residues. Germline V lookup: CDR1 SGHTA, CDR2 FQGNSA. Trimming cost V 8 bases and J 10 bases; bases outside gene matches: 13. The CDR3 loop is CASGIIGTSGSKEQFF. The CDR3, as DNA: TGTGCCAGCGGGATCATTGGGACTAGCGGGAGTAAGGAGCAGTTCTTC.

The chain couples TRBV7-9 to TRBJ2-7; D ambiguous. This CDR3 spans 14 amino acids. Germline loops: CDR1 SEHNR, CDR2 FQNEAQ (reference sequence). Trimming pared 3 bases from V and 4 bases from J, leaving 13 bases between. DNA of the CDR3: TGTGCCAGCAGCTTGGGCGGCGGATCATACGAGCAGTACTTC. It translates to CASSLGGGSYEQYF.